This is a list of T cell receptor beta chains from one sample in a study of early T cells in non-severe SARS-CoV-2 infection. In TCRdb, the 5' RACE reads were re-called with MiXCR into one record per CDR3 protein. The sample has tens of thousands of distinct CDR3 sequences, approximately 7.2% seen once. The material was whole blood, obtained at baseline. Source of these receptors: an adult who was a healthcare worker with PCR-confirmed SARS-CoV-2 infection or an uninfected control (not recorded which). CDR3s include the opening cysteine and the closing phenylalanine or tryptophan. D genes are given only for firm matches. Clone size is stated in some rows and not others, as once, few, many or a class when expanded.

>many|TRBJ2-7|-|TRBV20-1
CSARGRDGHEQYF
TGCAGTGCCCGGGGCAGGGATGGCCACGAGCAGTACTTC
>few|TRBJ1-4|-|TRBV12-3/TRBV12-4
CASSLPSKVLFF
TGTGCCAGCAGTTTACCCTCGAAGGTGCTGTTTTTT
>many|TRBJ2-7|TRBD2|TRBV28
CASSFQRGASYEQYF
TGTGCCAGCAGCTTCCAGCGGGGGGCCTCCTACGAGCAGTACTTC
>many|TRBJ2-3|-|TRBV19
CASSIMRGDTQYF
TGTGCCAGTAGTATAATGAGGGGAGATACGCAGTATTTT
>many|TRBJ2-7|-|TRBV20-1
CSARSGSYEQYF
TGCAGTGCGAGGTCCGGTTCCTACGAGCAGTACTTC
>few|TRBJ2-3|-|TRBV25-1
CASESQLTDTQYF
TGTGCCAGCGAGTCCCAGCTCACAGATACGCAGTATTTT
>-|TRBJ2-1|TRBD2|TRBV27
CASRPRRGGSYNEQFF
TGTGCCAGCAGACCTCGGCGGGGGGGTTCCTACAATGAGCAGTTCTTC
>few|TRBJ2-1|TRBD2|TRBV29-1
CSVVLTSGGQHEQFF
TGCAGCGTTGTCCTGACTAGCGGGGGGCAGCATGAGCAGTTCTTC
>-|TRBJ2-7|-|TRBV21-1
CASSRPGTGQNEQYF
TGTGCCAGCAGCAGGCCCGGGACAGGGCAGAACGAGCAGTACTTC
>-|TRBJ1-1|-|TRBV20-1
CSARDWLKEGSFTEAFF
TGCAGTGCTAGAGATTGGCTGAAAGAGGGCTCTTTCACTGAAGCTTTCTTT
>few|TRBJ2-1|TRBD2|TRBV5-6
CASGKRGTYNEQFF
TGTGCCAGCGGGAAGCGGGGGACATACAATGAGCAGTTCTTC
>many|TRBJ2-7|-|TRBV4-1
CASSQVGDYEQYF
TGCGCCAGCAGCCAAGTCGGGGACTACGAGCAGTACTTC
>many|TRBJ1-5|-|TRBV12-3/TRBV12-4
CASSLMQVNQPQHF
TGTGCCAGCAGTTTAATGCAGGTCAATCAGCCCCAGCATTTT
>few|TRBJ2-1|-|TRBV25-1
CASSEFGQNNEQFF
TGTGCCAGCAGTGAATTCGGCCAAAACAATGAGCAGTTCTTC
>-|TRBJ1-2|-|TRBV6-5
CASSYPKEGNYGYTF
TGTGCCAGCAGTTACCCGAAGGAGGGGAACTATGGCTACACCTTC
>-|TRBJ1-4|TRBD1|TRBV4-1
CASSLTDRKNEKLFF
TGCGCCAGCAGCCTCACGGACAGGAAGAATGAAAAACTGTTTTTT
>many|TRBJ1-2|TRBD1|TRBV28
CASSSLDRNGYTF
TGTGCCAGCAGTTCCTTGGACAGGAATGGCTACACCTTC
>-|TRBJ1-2|-|TRBV2
CASHTYYGYTF
TGTGCCAGCCACACTTACTATGGCTACACCTTC
>-|TRBJ2-3|TRBD2|TRBV7-2
CASSLARGTDTQYF
TGTGCCAGCAGCTTAGCGCGGGGGACAGATACGCAGTATTTT
>few|TRBJ1-4|-|TRBV4-1
CASSQKHSGSGGEKLFF
TGCGCCAGCAGCCAAAAACACTCCGGGTCCGGAGGGGAAAAACTGTTTTTT
>many|TRBJ2-7|-|TRBV20-1
CSARVPDNSYEQYF
TGCAGTGCTAGAGTACCGGACAACTCCTACGAGCAGTACTTC
>-|TRBJ1-6|-|TRBV20-1
CSARDRTLTGPLHF
TGCAGTGCTAGAGATAGGACTCTCACCGGACCCCTCCACTTT
>many|TRBJ1-4|-|TRBV12-3/TRBV12-4
CASSLVTEPNEKLFF
TGTGCCAGCAGTTTAGTGACAGAGCCGAATGAAAAACTGTTTTTT
>-|TRBJ1-1|-|TRBV5-1
CASSLGPGTNTEAFF
TGCGCCAGCAGCTTAGGGCCCGGAACAAACACTGAAGCTTTCTTT
>few|TRBJ1-5|-|TRBV6-1
CASSEVADNYQPQHF
TGTGCCAGCAGTGAAGTGGCAGATAATTATCAGCCCCAGCATTTT
>-|TRBJ1-1|-|TRBV11-2
CASSFTGANTEAFF
TGTGCCAGCAGCTTCACGGGTGCGAACACTGAAGCTTTCTTT
>many|TRBJ2-7|-|TRBV15
CATSGRVRSYEQYF
TGTGCCACCAGCGGACGTGTTAGGTCCTACGAGCAGTACTTC
>many|TRBJ1-1|-|TRBV20-1
CSARFETGFTEAFF
TGCAGTGCTAGATTCGAAACAGGGTTCACTGAAGCTTTCTTT
>many|TRBJ1-1|-|TRBV7-9
CASSLTAGKGTEAFF
TGTGCCAGCAGCTTAACGGCAGGGAAAGGCACTGAAGCTTTCTTT
>-|TRBJ2-3|TRBD2|TRBV4-2
CASSPLTSGTSGGDTQYF
TGTGCCAGCAGCCCCCTCACCTCCGGGACTAGCGGGGGAGATACGCAGTATTTT
>many|TRBJ2-5|TRBD1|TRBV7-6
CASSSGGLAETQYF
TGTGCCAGCAGTTCAGGGGGCCTAGCAGAGACCCAGTACTTC
>few|TRBJ2-7|-|TRBV20-1
CSALLEADGYEQYF
TGCAGTGCCCTACTCGAGGCAGACGGCTACGAGCAGTACTTC
>many|TRBJ2-1|TRBD2|TRBV19
CASSIVGGITYNEQFF
TGTGCCAGTAGTATAGTCGGGGGGATCACTTACAATGAGCAGTTCTTC
>many|TRBJ2-3|TRBD2|TRBV6-4
CASSETSGGTDTQYF
TGTGCCAGCAGTGAAACTAGCGGGGGCACAGATACGCAGTATTTT
>many|TRBJ2-6|-|TRBV13
CASSSVSLDSGANVLTF
TGTGCCAGCAGCTCTGTCTCCCTTGATTCTGGGGCCAACGTCCTGACTTTC
>-|TRBJ1-1|-|TRBV27
CASSLSQGDTEAFF
TGTGCCAGCAGTTTATCCCAGGGAGACACTGAAGCTTTCTTT
>many|TRBJ1-1|-|TRBV18
CASSTGRGVNTEAFF
TGTGCCAGCTCAACAGGGAGGGGAGTGAACACTGAAGCTTTCTTT
>once|TRBJ2-7|-|TRBV6-5
CASSYAVQGSVDEQYF
TGTGCCAGCAGTTACGCCGTACAGGGTTCAGTCGACGAGCAGTACTTC
>-|TRBJ2-7|-|TRBV28
CASSLSVDGTYEQYF
TGTGCCAGCAGTTTATCAGTAGACGGGACCTACGAGCAGTACTTC